A single T cell receptor beta chain is shown here with its context. Its specificity is not known. These data come from a study of cytomegalovirus exposure and HLA in healthy donors. The study, taken as a whole, reports: Links to common viral pathogens appeared, in a later analysis, for several of the most significant clusters. Per published reports, the classifier diagnosed cytomegalovirus status with high specificity and sensitivity. In presence/absence analyses, roughly uniform sequencing depth across donors was assumed.

The PCR made use of 60 Vbeta and 13 Jbeta primers. The table came from immunoSEQ multiplex PCR; TCRdb's copy has only in-frame clones and leaves some out. The sample includes roughly 100,000 clones, about 62% of them seen just once. Germline CDR1 LNHDA, CDR2 SQIVND (reference sequence). Losses at the gene ends were 2 bases for V and 5 bases for J; bases not matched to a gene: 15. The CDR3 consists of 19 residues. The sequence derives from a human donor in good health. J is TRBJ2-3 and V is TRBV19, with 11 bases fitting TRBD2. The sample taken for sequencing was PBMCs. CDR3 sequence (DNA): TGTGCCAGTAGTATAATGGCTCTAGCGGGAGGAGGGAAGGTAGATACGCAGTATTTT. This gives the protein CASSIMALAGGGKVDTQYF.